The 4 T cell receptor beta chains in this list originate from one sample, sequenced in a study of cytomegalovirus exposure and HLA in healthy donors. PCR primers comprised 60 Vbeta and 13 Jbeta primers. Repertoires were generated with immunoSEQ multiplex PCR, while TCRdb's copy carries only in-frame clones and drops some. The repertoire holds about 160,000 clones, approximately 86% seen once, with approximately 2% in the top ten. Sample: PBMCs. These receptors were obtained from a woman between 18 and 30 years old in good health and CMV-seronegative.

V and J are TRBV11-2 and TRBJ2-5; 7 bases agree with TRBD1. The CDR3 runs 16 residues. In germline, CDR1 is SGHAT, CDR2 FQNNGV. V shed 2 bases and J 3 bases; nucleotides not matched to a gene: 9. The CDR3 spells CASSLRGGDWEETQYF. The CDR3 nucleotides are TGTGCCAGCAGCTTAAGAGGGGGCGACTGGGAAGAGACCCAGTACTTC.

The V and J genes are TRBV4-2 and TRBJ2-3; TRBD2 is a possible D gene (7 bases). CDR3 size: 17 residues. Trimming stripped 4 bases from V and 0 bases from J, with 17 bases between. Germline CDR1 and CDR2: LGHNA and YNFKEQ. CDR3 DNA sequence: TGTGCCAGCAGCCCCTTTTCGGGGGGCCTTAGCACAGATACGCAGTATTTT. As protein: CASSPFSGGLSTDTQYF.

The chain links TRBV19 to TRBJ1-3; D uncertain. The CDR3 has 14 amino acids. Germline V gives CDR1 LNHDA, CDR2 SQIVND (reference sequence). Trimming stripped 7 bases from V and 5 bases from J, with 15 bases between. CDR3 DNA: TGTGCCAGTAAAAGCGGGAGAACAAGAAACACCATATATTTT. Its protein product is CASKSGRTRNTIYF.

This chain connects TRBV19 to TRBJ1-5; D ambiguous. This CDR3 contains 14 residues. V was trimmed by 0 bases and J by 4 bases, leaving 7 bases between them. CDR1 and CDR2 (germline): LNHDA, SQIVND (reference sequence). The CDR3: CASSIEEANQPQHF. The CDR3 DNA reads as TGTGCCAGTAGTATAGAAGAGGCTAATCAGCCCCAGCATTTT.